Listed here are 10 T cell receptor beta chains from one sample, sequenced in a study of shared clonotypes between healthy human individuals. Data came from immunoSEQ multiplex PCR; TCRdb stores just in-frame clones and leaves some out. The sample has fewer than 500,000 clones, over 60% seen once. Source material: PBMCs. These receptors were taken from a woman between 40 and 55 years old in good health. Some clones in this sample may be carry-over from other donors' samples.

This clone has only one observation. The chain recombines TRBV9 with TRBJ2-7, with 13 bases matching TRBD2. V shed 3 bases, J shed 3 bases, and the junction held 0 bases outside the gene matches. CDR1 and CDR2 from the germline V gene are SGDLS and YYNGEE. The CDR3 runs 14 residues. The CDR3 here is CASSGLAGGYEQYF. CDR3 DNA: TGTGCCAGCAGCGGACTAGCGGGAGGCTACGAGCAGTACTTC. Based on the CDR3 plus reference TRBV9 and TRBJ2-7, the full variable domain is DSGVTQTPKHLITATGQRVTLRCSPRSGDLSVYWYQQSLDQGLQFLIQYYNGEERAKGNILERFSAQQFPDLHSELNLSSLELGDSALYFCASSGLAGGYEQYFGPGTRLTVT.

This clone was detected only once. With only one base between it and a far larger clone, this is likely a read error. The V gene is TRBV6-4, the J gene TRBJ2-3; D tentatively fits TRBD1 or TRBD2 (6 bases each). The CDR3 is made up of 15 amino acids. Trimming shortened V by 4 bases and J by 4 bases, and 15 bases separated the two germline ends. Germline CDR1 MRHNA, CDR2 SNTAGT. CDR3 sequence reads: CASSVSSGGADTQYF. CDR3 in DNA: TGTGCCAGCAGTGTTTCATCCGGGGGCGCAGATACGCAGTATTTT.

This clone was seen at least ten times. The chain is built from TRBV9 and TRBJ2-1; the D is unclear. The ends were cut back, 0 bases at V and 5 bases at J, with 9 bases in the middle. The CDR3 consists of 14 residues. From germline, CDR1 is SGDLS and CDR2 YYNGEE. In nucleotides, the CDR3 is TGTGCCAGCAGCGTAGCTTGGGTGGACAATGAGCAGTTCTTC. Amino acids: CASSVAWVDNEQFF.

The rearrangement uses TRBV7-2 and TRBJ1-2, with D possibly matching TRBD1 (6 bases). This CDR3 comprises 14 residues. CDR1 and CDR2 (germline): SGHTA, FQGNSA. V was pared by 1 base and J by 6 bases, with 12 bases between. The CDR3 spells CASSLGGGADGYTF. CDR3 sequence (DNA): TGTGCCAGCAGCTTAGGAGGGGGGGCTGATGGCTACACCTTC.

V usage is TRBV5-5 and J usage is TRBJ2-2; no reliable D call. This CDR3 has 13 amino acids. CDR1 SGHKS and CDR2 YYEKEE come from the germline V gene (reference sequence). The V end was cut by 0 bases, the J end by 5 bases, with 5 bases between. The CDR3 DNA reads as TGTGCCAGCAGCTTGGACGGGACCGGGGAGCTGTTTTTT. This translates into CASSLDGTGELFF.

The CDR3 bases are TGTGCCAGCAGCTTGGCCCAGGGGGCTTTAAACACCATATATTTT. This encodes CASSLAQGALNTIYF. The rearrangement joins TRBV5-5 to TRBJ1-3; 8 bases map to TRBD1. V trimming: 0 bases; J trimming: 6 bases; junction bases outside the gene matches: 5. CDR3 length equals 15 residues. CDR1 SGHKS and CDR2 YYEKEE come from the germline V gene (reference sequence).

The J gene is TRBJ2-1, the V gene TRBV7-2, with TRBD2 identical over 9 bases. V lost 5 bases and J lost 8; bases outside the gene matches: 4. The CDR3 loop spans 13 amino acids. Germline V CDR1 and CDR2: SGHTA, FQGNSA. CDR3 DNA sequence: TGTGCCAGCAGCCTCGAGCGGGAGGATGAGCAGTTCTTC. Encoded protein: CASSLEREDEQFF.

For the CDR3, the DNA is TGTGCCAGCAGCTTAACGGCCCCGGGACTAGCGGGTCTCTCTTCCTACGAGCAGTACTTC. Residues: CASSLTAPGLAGLSSYEQYF. The chain carries TRBV7-3 and TRBJ2-7; 12 bases match TRBD2. Looked up from germline, CDR1 is SGHTA and CDR2 is FQGTGA. J lost 1 base, V lost 0 bases, and 13 bases had no gene match. The CDR3 has 20 amino acids.

The chain employs TRBV2 and TRBJ1-4; unclear D gene. The V gene's germline CDR1 is SNHLY and CDR2 FYNNEI. The CDR3 contains 14 residues. V was clipped by 3 bases and J by 7 bases, with 12 bases between them. This CDR3 is CASSDRRIPEKLFF. CDR3 in DNA: TGTGCCAGCAGTGACCGACGTATACCTGAAAAACTGTTTTTT.

The chain is built from TRBV5-8 and TRBJ1-2; D gene ambiguous. V was trimmed by 2 bases and J by 0 bases, leaving 11 bases between them. The CDR3 contains 15 residues. Per the germline V gene, CDR1 is SGHTS and CDR2 is YDEGEE. CDR3 nucleotide sequence: TGTGCCAGCAGCTTCTTTGCAACAACTAACTATGGCTACACCTTC. This encodes CASSFFATTNYGYTF.